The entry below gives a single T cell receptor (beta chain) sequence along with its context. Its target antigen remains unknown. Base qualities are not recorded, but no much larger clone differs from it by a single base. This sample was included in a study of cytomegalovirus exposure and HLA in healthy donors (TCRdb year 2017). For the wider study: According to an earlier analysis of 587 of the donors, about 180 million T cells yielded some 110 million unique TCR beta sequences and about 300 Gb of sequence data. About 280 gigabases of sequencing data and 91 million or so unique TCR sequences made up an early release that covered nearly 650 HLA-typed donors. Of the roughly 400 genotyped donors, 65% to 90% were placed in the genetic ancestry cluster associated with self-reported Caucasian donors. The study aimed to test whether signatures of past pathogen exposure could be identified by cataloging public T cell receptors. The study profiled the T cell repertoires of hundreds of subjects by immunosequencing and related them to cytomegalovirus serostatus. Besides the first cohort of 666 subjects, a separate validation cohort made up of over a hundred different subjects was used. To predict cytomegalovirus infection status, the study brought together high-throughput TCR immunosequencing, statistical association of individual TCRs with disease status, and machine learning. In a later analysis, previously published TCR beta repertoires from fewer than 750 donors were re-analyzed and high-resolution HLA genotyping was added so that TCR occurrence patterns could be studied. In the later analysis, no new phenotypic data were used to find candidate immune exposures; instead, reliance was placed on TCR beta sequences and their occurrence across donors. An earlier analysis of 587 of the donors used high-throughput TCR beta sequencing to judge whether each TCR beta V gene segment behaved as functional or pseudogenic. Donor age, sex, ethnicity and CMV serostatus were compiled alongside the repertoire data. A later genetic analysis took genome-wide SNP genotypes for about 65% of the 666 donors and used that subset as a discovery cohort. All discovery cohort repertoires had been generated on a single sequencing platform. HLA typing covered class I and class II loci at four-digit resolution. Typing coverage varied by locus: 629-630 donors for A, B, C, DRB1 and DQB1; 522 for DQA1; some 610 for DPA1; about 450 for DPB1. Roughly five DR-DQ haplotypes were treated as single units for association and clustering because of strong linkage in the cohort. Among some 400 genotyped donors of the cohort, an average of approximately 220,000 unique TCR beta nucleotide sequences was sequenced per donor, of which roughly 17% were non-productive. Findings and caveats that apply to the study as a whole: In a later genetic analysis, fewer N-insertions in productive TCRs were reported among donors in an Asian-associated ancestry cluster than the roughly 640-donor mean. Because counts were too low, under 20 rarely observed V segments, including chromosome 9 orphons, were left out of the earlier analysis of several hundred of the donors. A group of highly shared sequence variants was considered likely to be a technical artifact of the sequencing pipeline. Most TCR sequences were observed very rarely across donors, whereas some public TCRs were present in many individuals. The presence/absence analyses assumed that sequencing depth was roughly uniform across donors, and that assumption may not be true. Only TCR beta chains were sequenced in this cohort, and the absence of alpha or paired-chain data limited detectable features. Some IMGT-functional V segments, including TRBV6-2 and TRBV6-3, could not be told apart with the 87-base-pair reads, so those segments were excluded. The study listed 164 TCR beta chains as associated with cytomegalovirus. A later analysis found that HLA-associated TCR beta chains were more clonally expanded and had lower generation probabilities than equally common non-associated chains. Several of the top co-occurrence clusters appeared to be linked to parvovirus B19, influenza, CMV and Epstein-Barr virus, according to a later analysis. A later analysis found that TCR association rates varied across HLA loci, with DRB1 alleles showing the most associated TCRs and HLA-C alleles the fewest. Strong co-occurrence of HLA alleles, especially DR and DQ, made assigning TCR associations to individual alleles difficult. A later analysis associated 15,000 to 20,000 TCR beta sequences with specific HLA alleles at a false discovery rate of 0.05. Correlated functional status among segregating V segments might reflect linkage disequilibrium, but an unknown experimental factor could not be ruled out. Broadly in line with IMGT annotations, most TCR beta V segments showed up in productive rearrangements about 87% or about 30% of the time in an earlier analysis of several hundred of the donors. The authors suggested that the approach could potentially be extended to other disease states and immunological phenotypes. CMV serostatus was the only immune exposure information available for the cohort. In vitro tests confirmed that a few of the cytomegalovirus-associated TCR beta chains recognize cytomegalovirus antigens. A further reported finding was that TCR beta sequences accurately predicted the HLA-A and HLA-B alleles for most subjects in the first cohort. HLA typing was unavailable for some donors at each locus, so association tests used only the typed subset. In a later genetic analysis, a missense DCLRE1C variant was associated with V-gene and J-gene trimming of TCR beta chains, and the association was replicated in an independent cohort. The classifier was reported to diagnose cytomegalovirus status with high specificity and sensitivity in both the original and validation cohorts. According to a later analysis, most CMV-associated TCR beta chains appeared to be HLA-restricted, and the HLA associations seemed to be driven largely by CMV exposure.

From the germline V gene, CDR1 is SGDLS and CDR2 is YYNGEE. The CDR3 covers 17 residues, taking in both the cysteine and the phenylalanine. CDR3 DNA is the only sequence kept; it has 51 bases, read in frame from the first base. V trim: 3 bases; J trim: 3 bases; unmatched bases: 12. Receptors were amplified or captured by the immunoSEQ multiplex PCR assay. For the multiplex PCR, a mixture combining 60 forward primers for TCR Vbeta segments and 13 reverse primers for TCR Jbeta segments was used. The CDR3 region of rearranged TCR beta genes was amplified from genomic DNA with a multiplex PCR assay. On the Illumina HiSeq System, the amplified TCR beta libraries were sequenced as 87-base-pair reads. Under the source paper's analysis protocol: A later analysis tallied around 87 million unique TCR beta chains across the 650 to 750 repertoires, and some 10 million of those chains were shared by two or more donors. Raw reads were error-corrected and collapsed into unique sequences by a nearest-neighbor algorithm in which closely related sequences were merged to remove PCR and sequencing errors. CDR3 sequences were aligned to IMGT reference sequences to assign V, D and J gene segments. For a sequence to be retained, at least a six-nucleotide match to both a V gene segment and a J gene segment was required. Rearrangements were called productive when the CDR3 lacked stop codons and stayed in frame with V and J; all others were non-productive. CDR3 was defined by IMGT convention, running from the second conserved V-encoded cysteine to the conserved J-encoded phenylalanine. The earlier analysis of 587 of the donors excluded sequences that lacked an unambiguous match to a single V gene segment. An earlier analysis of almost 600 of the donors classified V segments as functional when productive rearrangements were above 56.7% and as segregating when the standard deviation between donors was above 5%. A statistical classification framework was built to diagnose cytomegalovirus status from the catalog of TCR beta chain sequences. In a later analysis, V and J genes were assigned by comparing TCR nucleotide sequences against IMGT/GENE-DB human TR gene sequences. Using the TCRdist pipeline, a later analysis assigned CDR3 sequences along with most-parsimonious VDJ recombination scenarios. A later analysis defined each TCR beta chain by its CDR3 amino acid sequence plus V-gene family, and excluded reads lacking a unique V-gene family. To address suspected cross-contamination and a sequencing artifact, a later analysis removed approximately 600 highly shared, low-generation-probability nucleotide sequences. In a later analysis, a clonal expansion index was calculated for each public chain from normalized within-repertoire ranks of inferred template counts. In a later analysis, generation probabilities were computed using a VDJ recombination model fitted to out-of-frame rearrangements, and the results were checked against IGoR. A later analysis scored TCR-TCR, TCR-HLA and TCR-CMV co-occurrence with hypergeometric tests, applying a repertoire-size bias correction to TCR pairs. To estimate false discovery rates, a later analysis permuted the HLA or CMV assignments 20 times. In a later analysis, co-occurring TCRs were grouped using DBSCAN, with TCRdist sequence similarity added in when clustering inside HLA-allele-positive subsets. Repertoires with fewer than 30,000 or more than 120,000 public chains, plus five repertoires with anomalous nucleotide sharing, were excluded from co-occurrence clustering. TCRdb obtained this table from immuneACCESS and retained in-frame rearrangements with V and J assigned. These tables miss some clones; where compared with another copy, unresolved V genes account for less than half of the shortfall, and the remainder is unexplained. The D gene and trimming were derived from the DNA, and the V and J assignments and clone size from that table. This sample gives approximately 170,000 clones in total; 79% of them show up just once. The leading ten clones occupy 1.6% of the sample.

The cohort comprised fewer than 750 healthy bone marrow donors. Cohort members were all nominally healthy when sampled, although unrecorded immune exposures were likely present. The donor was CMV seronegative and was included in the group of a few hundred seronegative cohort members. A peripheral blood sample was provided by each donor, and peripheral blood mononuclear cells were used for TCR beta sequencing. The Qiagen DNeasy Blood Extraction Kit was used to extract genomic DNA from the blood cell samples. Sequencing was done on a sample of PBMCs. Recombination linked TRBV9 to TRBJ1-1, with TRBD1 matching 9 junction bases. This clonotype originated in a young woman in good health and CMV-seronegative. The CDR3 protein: CASSASSQGAVDTEAFF. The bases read TGTGCCAGCAGCGCCAGTTCACAGGGGGCCGTAGACACTGAAGCTTTCTTT.